Listed here are 18 T cell receptor beta chains from one sample, sequenced in a study of regulatory T cells in long-lasting Graves disease. Sequencing libraries for TCR beta were prepared with iRepertoire HTBI primers and Arm-PCR of CDR3 regions. Each CDR3 protein is one row after TCRdb ran MiXCR on the multiplex PCR reads. Of a few hundred thousand distinct CDR3 sequences listed, 23% were seen once; the top ten hold over 25%. Time point: persistent/refractory GD, antithyroid drugs over 5 years with positive TRAb. From RNA extracted from PBMCs, the TCR library was made. This specimen was peripheral blood mononuclear cells (PBMCs), taken when the disease was refractory, from a patient treated with antithyroid drugs. The receptor source for this set is a female donor with Graves disease.

This clonotype was recorded at least ten times. The chain uses TRBV7-3 and TRBJ1-6, with TRBD1 matching over 7 bases. The length of the CDR3 is 16 residues. Germline assignment: CDR1 SGHTA and CDR2 FQGTGA. After removal of 1 base from V and 7 bases from J, the junction contained 7 bases not matched to a gene. The CDR3 DNA follows: TGTGCCAGCAGCTTAAGGCCGACAGGGACGAATTCACCCCTCCACTTT. Residues: CASSLRPTGTNSPLHF.

The rearrangement joins TRBV7-2 to TRBJ2-5; D is unclear. The CDR3 is made up of 12 amino acids. Trimming removed 2 bases at V and 6 bases at J, with 7 bases between. Germline CDR1 SGHTA, CDR2 FQGNSA. DNA for the CDR3: TGTGCCAGCAGCTTAAGTAGGCAGACCCAGTACTTC. This translates into CASSLSRQTQYF.

In its sample, this clonotype was seen many times. CDR3 in DNA: TGTGCCAGCAGTTCCACGGACGGGACCTACGAGCAGTACTTC. Translating gives CASSSTDGTYEQYF. The chain couples TRBV28 to TRBJ2-7; a possible D gene is TRBD2 (5 bases). Per germline, CDR1 MDHEN and CDR2 SYDVKM. The V end lost 4 bases, the J end lost 2 bases, and 12 bases lay between the germline ends. This CDR3 is 14 amino acids long.

The chain links TRBV19 to TRBJ1-5; TRBD1 matches 8 bases. The CDR3 is 18 amino acids. The germline CDR1 and CDR2 sequences are LNHDA and SQIVND (reference sequence). V shed 6 bases and J 0 bases; nucleotides not matched to a gene: 13. CDR3: CASRTDRGRFYSNQPQHF. CDR3 nucleotides: TGTGCCAGTAGAACTGACAGGGGCCGATTTTATAGCAATCAGCCCCAGCATTTT.

In its sample, this clonotype was seen many times. The CDR3 here is CASRGSFAPQHF. The CDR3 DNA reads as TGTGCCAGTAGGGGGTCTTTTGCGCCCCAGCATTTT. The gene calls are TRBV19 and TRBJ1-5, with no clear D. The ends were cut back, 6 bases at V and 9 bases at J, with 12 bases in the middle. The CDR3 spans 12 residues. The germline CDR1 and CDR2 sequences are LNHDA and SQIVND (reference sequence).

The V gene is TRBV7-2, the J gene TRBJ1-4, with D uncertain. This CDR3 comprises 13 residues. V lost 5 bases and J lost 6, with 10 bases in between. CDR1 and CDR2 from the germline V gene are SGHTA and FQGNSA. The CDR3 region is CASSVRQHEKLFF. Here the CDR3 DNA reads TGTGCCAGCAGCGTCCGGCAGCATGAAAAACTGTTTTTT.

The J gene is TRBJ2-7, the V gene TRBV20-1; 9 positions agree with TRBD1. Germline V gives CDR1 DFQATT, CDR2 SNEGSKA (reference sequence). The CDR3 sequence is 15 residues long. The V segment lost 8 bases and the J segment 3 bases; nucleotides outside the gene matches: 14. This CDR3 is CSSRDKGQGFYEQYF. The CDR3 region has the DNA TGCAGTTCCAGGGATAAGGGACAGGGATTCTACGAGCAGTACTTC.

This clonotype was seen once. This chain joins TRBV7-9 and TRBJ1-3, with unresolved D. The CDR3 runs 12 residues. Germline lookup yields CDR1 SEHNR and CDR2 FQNEAQ (reference sequence). V was shortened by 6 bases and J by 3 bases, with 6 bases between the two germline ends. DNA of the CDR3: TGTGCCAGCAGTAACTTTGGAAACACCATATATTTT. Its translation: CASSNFGNTIYF.

This clonotype has only a few counts. The chain couples TRBV29-1 to TRBJ2-1; TRBD2 is a possible D gene (5 bases). The CDR3 spans 13 residues. V lost 8 bases and J lost 9, with 20 bases in between. Per germline, CDR1 SQVTM and CDR2 ANQGSEA. DNA of the CDR3: TGCAGCTCCGGGGAACAGCGGTGGTCTGAGCAGTTCTTC. This gives the protein CSSGEQRWSEQFF.

The chain joins TRBV28 to TRBJ1-2; 12 nucleotides align to TRBD1. Trimming took 3 bases from V and 3 from J; bases not matched to a gene: 5. Germline CDR1 is MDHEN and CDR2 is SYDVKM. This CDR3 contains 16 residues. The DNA for the CDR3 is TGTGCCAGCAGTTTGGGGACAGGGGGCAGGGACTATGGCTACACCTTC. Protein: CASSLGTGGRDYGYTF.

The rearrangement links TRBV5-6 to TRBJ1-1; no reliable D call. This CDR3 comprises 11 residues. In germline, CDR1 is SGHDT, CDR2 YYEEEE. Trimming pared 1 base from V and 7 bases from J, leaving 5 bases between. The CDR3 region is CASSLLIEAFF. The CDR3 DNA is TGTGCCAGCAGCTTGTTGATTGAAGCTTTCTTT.

This clonotype was seen more than once but under ten times. This chain connects TRBV28 to TRBJ2-3; 7 bases line up with TRBD1. Trimming removed 4 bases from V and 0 bases from J; junction bases left unmatched: 10. The CDR3 totals 17 residues. Germline lookup yields CDR1 MDHEN and CDR2 SYDVKM. DNA of the CDR3: TGTGCCAGCAGTTACCACCTCCCGGGACAGAGCACAGATACGCAGTATTTT. Translating gives CASSYHLPGQSTDTQYF. Combining the CDR3 with reference TRBV28 and TRBJ2-3 gives the whole variable domain DVKVTQSSRYLVKRTGEKVFLECVQDMDHENMFWYRQDPGLGLRLIYFSYDVKMKEKGDIPEGYSVSREKKERFSLILESASTNQTSMYLCASSYHLPGQSTDTQYFGPGTRLTVL.

The chain carries TRBV20-1 and TRBJ2-2, with TRBD2 as a possible D gene (6 bases). Deletions cut 5 bases from V and 1 base from J, with 17 bases between. The CDR3 is 16 residues long. CDR1 and CDR2 (germline): DFQATT, SNEGSKA (reference sequence). The CDR3 DNA follows: TGCAGTGCTCCCCAACCGGGACTCCAGAACACCGGGGAGCTGTTTTTT. It codes for CSAPQPGLQNTGELFF.

This chain connects TRBV5-4 to TRBJ1-4; TRBD1 matches at 7 bases. The germline CDR1 and CDR2 sequences are SGHNT and YYREEE (reference sequence). After removal of 3 bases from V and 3 bases from J, the junction contained 2 bases not matched to a gene. This CDR3 is 14 amino acids long. The CDR3 region has the DNA TGTGCCAGCAGCTGGGGGACAGCTAATGAAAAACTGTTTTTT. It specifies CASSWGTANEKLFF.

This clonotype was found many times. The chain recombines TRBV28 with TRBJ1-2; weak D call: TRBD1 (5 bases). Germline V CDR1 and CDR2: MDHEN, SYDVKM. Trimming took off 5 bases at V and 4 bases at J, with 20 bases between the two ends. CDR3 size: 16 residues. CDR3 loop: CASSGAEAEGFYGYTF. DNA of the CDR3: TGTGCCAGCAGTGGGGCTGAGGCGGAGGGTTTCTATGGCTACACCTTC.

This clonotype showed up many times. CDR3 coding DNA: TGTGCCACCCAGAGGGGAGGCTACACCTTC. Encoded protein: CATQRGGYTF. This chain links TRBV2 with TRBJ1-2, with a tentative D call TRBD1 (5 bases). Looked up from germline, CDR1 is SNHLY and CDR2 is FYNNEI. The CDR3 covers 10 residues. The V end was cut by 10 bases, the J end by 8 bases, with 11 bases between.

This clonotype was picked up a small number of times. The chain combines TRBV6-1 with TRBJ1-1; unclear D gene. CDR3 size: 12 residues. Germline loops: CDR1 MNHNS, CDR2 SASEGT. V lost 7 bases and J 0 bases, leaving 6 bases between the germline ends. The CDR3 region is CASTSVNTEAFF. In nucleotides, the CDR3 is TGTGCCAGCACCTCCGTGAACACTGAAGCTTTCTTT.

The chain combines TRBV24-1 with TRBJ1-5; D is uncertain. This CDR3 is 13 amino acids long. V was clipped by 4 bases and J by 6 bases, with 9 bases between them. CDR1 KGHDR and CDR2 SFDVKD come from the germline V gene. CDR3 coding DNA: TGTGCCACCAGTGAACGTGGGATTCAGCCCCAGCATTTT. Translating gives CATSERGIQPQHF.